The 5 T cell receptor beta chains below were found in one sample sequenced in a study of human T cells and chemical hapten exposure. Indicated time point: patch test 1, 2 weeks after DPC sensitization. Treatment of the sample: therapeutic diphenylcyclopropenone sensitization with weekly scalp DPC. Blood, whole and unfractionated, served as the source for total RNA extraction. One entry per CDR3 protein results from TCRdb running MiXCR on the RACE reads. Of 35,000 or so distinct CDR3 sequences in the sample, around 6.4% are singletons; the top ten hold 9.1%. The source was whole blood, collected in connection with sensitization to the hapten diphenylcyclopropenone (DPC). Receptor source: a woman aged 25-40 years with alopecia areata. Some clones in this sample may be carry-over from other donors' samples.

This clonotype was detected only a few times. The gene calls are TRBV12-3 or TRBV12-4 and TRBJ1-5; the D is unclear. V was cut by 3 bases and J by 7 bases, with 10 bases left in between. The CDR3 covers 13 residues. CDR3 in amino acids: CASSLGMRQPQHF. In nucleotides, the CDR3 is TGTGCCAGCAGTTTGGGAATGAGACAGCCCCAGCATTTT.

This clonotype showed up many times. V gene TRBV3-1 combines with J gene TRBJ1-1, with 9 bases aligning to TRBD1. Germline loops: CDR1 LGHDT, CDR2 YNNKEL (reference sequence). The J segment lost 10 bases and the V segment lost 3 bases, leaving 12 bases of the junction unmatched. The CDR3 is 15 amino acids. CDR3 in amino acids: CASSQITGGAGGAFF. The DNA for the CDR3 is TGTGCCAGCAGCCAGATAACAGGGGGCGCCGGGGGAGCTTTCTTT.

The chain employs TRBV20-1 and TRBJ2-4; 15 bases line up with TRBD2. The V segment lost 4 bases and the J segment 8 bases; nucleotides outside the gene matches: 9. The CDR3 loop spans 16 amino acids. Germline V gives CDR1 DFQATT, CDR2 SNEGSKA (reference sequence). The CDR3 loop reads CSAKDPGLAGGYIQYF. Written as DNA, the CDR3 is TGCAGTGCTAAGGACCCGGGACTAGCGGGGGGATACATTCAGTACTTC.

The genes are TRBV7-2 and TRBJ2-1, with D tentatively TRBD1 (6 bases). The germline CDR1 and CDR2 sequences are SGHTA and FQGNSA. The CDR3 sequence is 15 residues long. Trimming stripped 1 base from V and 8 bases from J, with 15 bases between. The CDR3 nucleotides are TGTGCCAGCAGCTTAGTTGTTGCCAGGGGAGATGAGCAGTTCTTC. Its protein product is CASSLVVARGDEQFF.

The rearrangement uses TRBV7-2 and TRBJ2-7; 10 bases map to TRBD2. Germline CDR1 SGHTA, CDR2 FQGNSA. V gave up 4 bases and J gave up 8 bases; unmatched junction bases: 8. The CDR3 is made up of 14 amino acids. CDR3 residues: CASSSQLTSGQQYF. In DNA form, the CDR3 reads TGTGCCAGCAGCTCTCAATTGACTAGCGGGCAGCAGTACTTC.